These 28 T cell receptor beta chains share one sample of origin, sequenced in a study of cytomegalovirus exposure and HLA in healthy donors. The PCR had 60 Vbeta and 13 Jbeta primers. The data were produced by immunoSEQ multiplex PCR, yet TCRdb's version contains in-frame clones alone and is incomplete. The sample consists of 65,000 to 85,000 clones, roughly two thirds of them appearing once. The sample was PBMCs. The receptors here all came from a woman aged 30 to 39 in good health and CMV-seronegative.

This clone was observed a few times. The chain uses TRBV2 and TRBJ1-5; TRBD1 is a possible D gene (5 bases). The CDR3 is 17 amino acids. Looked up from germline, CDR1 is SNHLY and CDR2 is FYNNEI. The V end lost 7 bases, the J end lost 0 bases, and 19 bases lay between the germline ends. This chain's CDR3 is CASTLESGRNSNQPQHF. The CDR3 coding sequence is TGTGCCAGCACCTTAGAATCAGGGAGGAATAGCAATCAGCCCCAGCATTTT.

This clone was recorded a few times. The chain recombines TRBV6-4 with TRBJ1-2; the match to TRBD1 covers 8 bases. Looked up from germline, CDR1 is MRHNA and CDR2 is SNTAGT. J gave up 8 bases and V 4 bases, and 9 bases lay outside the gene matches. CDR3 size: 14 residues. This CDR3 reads CASSARGQGYGYTF. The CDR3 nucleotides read TGTGCCAGCAGTGCCAGAGGACAGGGCTACGGCTACACCTTC.

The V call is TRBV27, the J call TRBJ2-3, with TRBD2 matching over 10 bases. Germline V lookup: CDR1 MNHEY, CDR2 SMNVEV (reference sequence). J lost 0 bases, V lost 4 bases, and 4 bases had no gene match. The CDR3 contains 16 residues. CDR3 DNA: TGTGCCAGCAGTTATAGCGGGGGGACTAGCACAGATACGCAGTATTTT. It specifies CASSYSGGTSTDTQYF.

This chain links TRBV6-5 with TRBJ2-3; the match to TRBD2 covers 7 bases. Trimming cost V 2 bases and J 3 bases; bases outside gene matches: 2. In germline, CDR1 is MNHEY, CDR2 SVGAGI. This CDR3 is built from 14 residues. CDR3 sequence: CASSYGGDTDTQYF. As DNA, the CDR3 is TGTGCCAGCAGTTACGGGGGGGATACAGATACGCAGTATTTT.

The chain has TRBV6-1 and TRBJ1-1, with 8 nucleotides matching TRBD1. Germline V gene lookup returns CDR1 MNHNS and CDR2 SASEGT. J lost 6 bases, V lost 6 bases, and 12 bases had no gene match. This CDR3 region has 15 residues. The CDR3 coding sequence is TGTGCCAGCAGCTACATTGCAGGGGGCAGCCCTGAAGCTTTCTTT. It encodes CASSYIAGGSPEAFF.

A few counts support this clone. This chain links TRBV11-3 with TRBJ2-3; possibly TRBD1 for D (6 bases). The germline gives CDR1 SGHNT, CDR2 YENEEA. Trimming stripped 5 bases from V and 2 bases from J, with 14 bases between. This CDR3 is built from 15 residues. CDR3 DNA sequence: TGTGCCAGCAGCCTTCGACAGGCTCACACAGATACGCAGTATTTT. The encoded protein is CASSLRQAHTDTQYF.

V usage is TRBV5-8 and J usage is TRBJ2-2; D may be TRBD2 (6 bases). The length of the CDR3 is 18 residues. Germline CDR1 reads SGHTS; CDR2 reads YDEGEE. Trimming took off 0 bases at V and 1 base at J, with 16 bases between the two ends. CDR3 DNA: TGTGCCAGCAGCTTGGGACTAGTCCACCCCTTGAACACCGGGGAGCTGTTTTTT. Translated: CASSLGLVHPLNTGELFF. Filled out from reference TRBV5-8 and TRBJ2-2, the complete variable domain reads EAGVTQSPTHLIKTRGQQATLRCSPISGHTSVYWYQQALGLGLQFLLWYDEGEERNRGNFPPRFSGRQFPNYSSELNVNALELEDSALYLCASSLGLVHPLNTGELFFGEGSRLTVL.

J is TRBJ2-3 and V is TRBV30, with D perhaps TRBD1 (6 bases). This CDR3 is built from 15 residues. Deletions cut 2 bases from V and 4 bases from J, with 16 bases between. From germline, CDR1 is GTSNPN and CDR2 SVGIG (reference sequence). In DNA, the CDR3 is TGTGCCTGGAGTTCTTCCGGGACACTGGCAGATACGCAGTATTTT. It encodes CAWSSSGTLADTQYF. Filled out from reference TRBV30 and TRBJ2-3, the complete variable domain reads SQTIHQWPATLVQPVGSPLSLECTVEGTSNPNLYWYRQAAGRGLQLLFYSVGIGQISSEVPQNLSASRPQDRQFILSSKKLLLSDSGFYLCAWSSSGTLADTQYFGPGTRLTVL.

Here the CDR3 DNA reads TGTGCCTGCCGGGACAGGGAAAAACTGTTTTTT. This sequence encodes CACRDREKLFF. V gene TRBV30 combines with J gene TRBJ1-4; TRBD1 aligns across 8 bases. With V trimmed by 6 bases and J by 8 bases, 2 bases remained unmatched. Germline CDR1 and CDR2: GTSNPN and SVGIG (reference sequence). The CDR3 totals 11 residues.

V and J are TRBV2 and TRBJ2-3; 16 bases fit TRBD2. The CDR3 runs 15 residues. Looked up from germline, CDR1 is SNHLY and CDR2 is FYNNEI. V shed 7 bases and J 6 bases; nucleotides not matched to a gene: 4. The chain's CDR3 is CASKGTSGGADTQYF. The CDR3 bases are TGTGCCAGCAAGGGGACTAGCGGGGGGGCGGATACGCAGTATTTT.

The CDR3 region is CASSSGQGGYTF. CDR3 in DNA: TGTGCCAGCAGTTCCGGACAGGGCGGCTACACCTTC. The chain recombines TRBV6-5 with TRBJ1-2, with TRBD1 matching over 8 bases. V gave up 4 bases and J gave up 8 bases; unmatched junction bases: 3. The CDR3 spans 12 residues. CDR1 MNHEY and CDR2 SVGAGI come from the germline V gene.

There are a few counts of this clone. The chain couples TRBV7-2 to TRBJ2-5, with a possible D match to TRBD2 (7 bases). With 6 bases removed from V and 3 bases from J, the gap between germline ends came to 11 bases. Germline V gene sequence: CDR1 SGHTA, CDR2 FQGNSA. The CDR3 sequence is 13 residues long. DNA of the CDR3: TGTGCCAGCAGGCGAGGGGGGGAAGAGACCCAGTACTTC. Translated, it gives CASRRGGEETQYF.

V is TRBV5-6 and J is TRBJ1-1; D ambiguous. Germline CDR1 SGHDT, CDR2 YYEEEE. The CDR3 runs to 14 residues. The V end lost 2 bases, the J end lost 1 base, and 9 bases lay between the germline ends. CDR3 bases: TGTGCCAGCAGCTTCGCGGCGGGGAACACTGAAGCTTTCTTT. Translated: CASSFAAGNTEAFF. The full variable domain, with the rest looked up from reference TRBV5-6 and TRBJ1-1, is DAGVTQSPTHLIKTRGQQVTLRCSPKSGHDTVSWYQQALGQGPQFIFQYYEEEERQRGNFPDRFSGHQFPNYSSELNVNALLLGDSALYLCASSFAAGNTEAFFGQGTRLTVV.

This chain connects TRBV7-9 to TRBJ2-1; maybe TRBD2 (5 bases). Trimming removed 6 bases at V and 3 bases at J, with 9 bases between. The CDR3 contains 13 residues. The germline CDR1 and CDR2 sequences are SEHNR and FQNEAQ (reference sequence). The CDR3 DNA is TGTGCCAGCAGTCTTCGGGGCTACAATGAGCAGTTCTTC. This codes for CASSLRGYNEQFF. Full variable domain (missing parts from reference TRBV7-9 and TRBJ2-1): DTGVSQNPRHKITKRGQNVTFRCDPISEHNRLYWYRQTLGQGPEFLTYFQNEAQLEKSRLLSDRFSAERPKGSFSTLEIQRTEQGDSAMYLCASSLRGYNEQFFGPGTRLTVL.

CDR3 sequence (DNA): TGCGCCAGCAGCGCAGCGGGACAGGCCGGGGAGCTGTTTTTT. Translated: CASSAAGQAGELFF. The chain joins TRBV5-1 to TRBJ2-2; a possible D gene is TRBD1 (8 bases). The CDR3 runs 14 residues. CDR1 and CDR2 from the germline V gene are SGHRS and YFSETQ. V was shortened by 4 bases and J by 6 bases, with 13 bases between the two germline ends.

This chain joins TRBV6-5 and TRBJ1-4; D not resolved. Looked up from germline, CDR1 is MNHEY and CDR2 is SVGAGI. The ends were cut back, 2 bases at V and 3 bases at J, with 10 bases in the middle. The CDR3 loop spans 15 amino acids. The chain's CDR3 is CASSYTSTANEKLFF. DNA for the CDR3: TGTGCCAGCAGTTACACGAGCACAGCTAATGAAAAACTGTTTTTT.

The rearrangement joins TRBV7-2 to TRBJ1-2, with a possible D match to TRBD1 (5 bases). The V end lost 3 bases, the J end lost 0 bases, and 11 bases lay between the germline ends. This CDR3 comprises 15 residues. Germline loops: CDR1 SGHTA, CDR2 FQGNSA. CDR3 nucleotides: TGTGCCAGCAGCTTCGCCCCAGGGACTAACTATGGCTACACCTTC. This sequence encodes CASSFAPGTNYGYTF.

The CDR3, as DNA: TGTGCCAGCAGGGGGACAACAAATAATTCACCCCTCCACTTT. This codes for CASRGTTNNSPLHF. V gene TRBV6-5 combines with J gene TRBJ1-6; TRBD1 is a possible D gene (6 bases). The germline V and J ends were trimmed by 6 bases and 5 bases, with 11 bases remaining between them. Germline CDR1 is MNHEY and CDR2 is SVGAGI. The CDR3 is 14 amino acids.

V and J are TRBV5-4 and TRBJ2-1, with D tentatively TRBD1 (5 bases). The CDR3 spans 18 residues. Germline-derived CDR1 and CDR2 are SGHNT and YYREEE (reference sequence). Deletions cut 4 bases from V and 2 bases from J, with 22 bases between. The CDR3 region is CASSQDLYIDSPYNEQFF. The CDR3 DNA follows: TGTGCCAGCAGCCAAGATCTGTATATCGACAGCCCCTACAATGAGCAGTTCTTC.

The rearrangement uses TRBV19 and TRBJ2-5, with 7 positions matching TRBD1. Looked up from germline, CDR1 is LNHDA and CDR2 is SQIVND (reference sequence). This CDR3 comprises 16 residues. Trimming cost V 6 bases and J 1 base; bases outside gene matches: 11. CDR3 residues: CASSPGQEISQETQYF. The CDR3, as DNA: TGTGCCAGTAGCCCCGGACAGGAGATCTCCCAAGAGACCCAGTACTTC. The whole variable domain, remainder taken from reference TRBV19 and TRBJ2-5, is DGGITQSPKYLFRKEGQNVTLSCEQNLNHDAMYWYRQDPGQGLRLIYYSQIVNDFQKGDIAEGYSVSREKKESFPLTVTSAQKNPTAFYLCASSPGQEISQETQYFGPGTRLLVL.

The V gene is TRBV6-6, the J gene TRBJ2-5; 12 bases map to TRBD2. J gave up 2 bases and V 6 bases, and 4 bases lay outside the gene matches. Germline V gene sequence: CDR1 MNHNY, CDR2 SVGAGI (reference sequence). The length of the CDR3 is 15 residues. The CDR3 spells CASSRGLAGQETQYF. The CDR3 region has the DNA TGTGCCAGCAGCCGAGGACTAGCGGGGCAAGAGACCCAGTACTTC.

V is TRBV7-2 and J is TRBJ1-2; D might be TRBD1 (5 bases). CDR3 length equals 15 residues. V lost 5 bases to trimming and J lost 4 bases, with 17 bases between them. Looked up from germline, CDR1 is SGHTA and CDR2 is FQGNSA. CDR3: CASSPRDSRTYGYTF. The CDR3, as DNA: TGTGCCAGCAGCCCCCGGGACTCCAGGACCTATGGCTACACCTTC.

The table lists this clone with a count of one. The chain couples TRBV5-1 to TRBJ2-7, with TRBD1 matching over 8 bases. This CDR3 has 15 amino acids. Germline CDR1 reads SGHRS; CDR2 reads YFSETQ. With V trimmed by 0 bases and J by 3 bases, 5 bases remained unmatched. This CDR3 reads CASSLGGQDLYEQYF. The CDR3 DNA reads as TGCGCCAGCAGCTTGGGGGGACAGGACCTCTACGAGCAGTACTTC.

Written as DNA, the CDR3 is TGCAGCGTTGAAGAGGACAGGGGATACAATGAGCAGTTCTTC. The encoded protein is CSVEEDRGYNEQFF. The chain has TRBV29-1 and TRBJ2-1, with 9 bases that match TRBD1. After removal of 0 bases from V and 4 bases from J, the junction contained 1 base not matched to a gene. Germline-derived CDR1 and CDR2 are SQVTM and ANQGSEA. This CDR3 is built from 14 residues.

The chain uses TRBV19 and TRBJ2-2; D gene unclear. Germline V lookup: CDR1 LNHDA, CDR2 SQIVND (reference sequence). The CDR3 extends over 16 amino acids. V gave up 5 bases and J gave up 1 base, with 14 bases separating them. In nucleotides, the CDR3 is TGTGCCAGTAGTGCTAGAAAAGACGGGAACACCGGGGAGCTGTTTTTT. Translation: CASSARKDGNTGELFF.

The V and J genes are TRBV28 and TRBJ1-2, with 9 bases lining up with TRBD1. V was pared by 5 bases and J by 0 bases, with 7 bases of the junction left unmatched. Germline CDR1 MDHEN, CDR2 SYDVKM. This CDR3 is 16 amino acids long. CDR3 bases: TGTGCCAGCAGTGGGACAGGGCGGGGGCCTAACTATGGCTACACCTTC. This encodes CASSGTGRGPNYGYTF.

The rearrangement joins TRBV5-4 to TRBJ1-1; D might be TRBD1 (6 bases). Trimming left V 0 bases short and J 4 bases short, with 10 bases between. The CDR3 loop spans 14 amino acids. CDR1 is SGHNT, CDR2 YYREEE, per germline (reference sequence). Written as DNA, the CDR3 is TGTGCCAGCAGCTTGGAGGGGGTTCGCACTGAAGCTTTCTTT. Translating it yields CASSLEGVRTEAFF.

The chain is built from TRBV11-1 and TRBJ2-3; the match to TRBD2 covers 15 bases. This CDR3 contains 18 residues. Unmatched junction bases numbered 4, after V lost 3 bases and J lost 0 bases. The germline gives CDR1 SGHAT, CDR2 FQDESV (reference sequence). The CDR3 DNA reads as TGTGCCAGCAGCTTTTGGACTAGCGGGGGGGCGAGCACAGATACGCAGTATTTT. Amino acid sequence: CASSFWTSGGASTDTQYF.